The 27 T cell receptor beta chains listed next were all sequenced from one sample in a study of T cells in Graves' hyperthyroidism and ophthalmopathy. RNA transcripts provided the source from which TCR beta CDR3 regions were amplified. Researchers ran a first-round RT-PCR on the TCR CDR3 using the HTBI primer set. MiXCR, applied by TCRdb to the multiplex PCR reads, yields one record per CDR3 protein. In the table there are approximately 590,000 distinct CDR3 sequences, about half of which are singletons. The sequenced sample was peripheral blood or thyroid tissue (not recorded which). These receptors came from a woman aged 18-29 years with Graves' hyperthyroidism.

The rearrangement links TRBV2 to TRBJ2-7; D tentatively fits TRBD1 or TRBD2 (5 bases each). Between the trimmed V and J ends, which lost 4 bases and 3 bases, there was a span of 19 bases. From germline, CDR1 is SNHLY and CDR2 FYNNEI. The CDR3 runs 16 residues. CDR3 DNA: TGTGCCAGCAGTGGTGCCGGGACCGGATTTCACTACGAGCAGTACTTC. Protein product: CASSGAGTGFHYEQYF.

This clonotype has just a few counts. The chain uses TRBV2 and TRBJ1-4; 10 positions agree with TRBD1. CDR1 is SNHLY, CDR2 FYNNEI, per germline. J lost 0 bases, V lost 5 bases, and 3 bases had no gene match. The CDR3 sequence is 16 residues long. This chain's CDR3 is CASSRDRGSTNEKLFF. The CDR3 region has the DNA TGTGCCAGCAGTCGGGACAGGGGTTCAACTAATGAAAAACTGTTTTTT. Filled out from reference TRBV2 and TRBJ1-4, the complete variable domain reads EPEVTQTPSHQVTQMGQEVILRCVPISNHLYFYWYRQILGQKVEFLVSFYNNEISEKSEIFDDQFSVERPDGSNFTLKIRSTKLEDSAMYFCASSRDRGSTNEKLFFGSGTQLSVL.

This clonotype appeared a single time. CDR3 protein: CASSIGTGETEAFF. The CDR3 region has the DNA TGTGCCAGCAGCATAGGGACAGGGGAGACTGAAGCTTTCTTT. The genes are TRBV11-1 and TRBJ1-1, with 10 bases aligning to TRBD1. There are 14 residues in the CDR3. Per the germline V gene, CDR1 is SGHAT and CDR2 is FQDESV (reference sequence). With 5 bases clipped from V and 5 bases from J, the junction kept 5 bases outside the gene matches.

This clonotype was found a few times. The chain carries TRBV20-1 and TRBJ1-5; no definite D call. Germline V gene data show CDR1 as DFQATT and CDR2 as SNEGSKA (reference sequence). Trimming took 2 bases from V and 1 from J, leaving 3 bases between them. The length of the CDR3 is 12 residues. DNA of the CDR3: TGCAGTGCTAGATGGAGCAATCAGCCCCAGCATTTT. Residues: CSARWSNQPQHF.

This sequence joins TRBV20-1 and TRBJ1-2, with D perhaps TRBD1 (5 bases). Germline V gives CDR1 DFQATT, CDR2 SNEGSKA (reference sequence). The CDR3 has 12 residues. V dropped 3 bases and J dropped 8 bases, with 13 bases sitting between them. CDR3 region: CSASYAGRGYTF. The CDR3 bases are TGCAGTGCTAGTTATGCAGGGAGGGGCTACACCTTC.

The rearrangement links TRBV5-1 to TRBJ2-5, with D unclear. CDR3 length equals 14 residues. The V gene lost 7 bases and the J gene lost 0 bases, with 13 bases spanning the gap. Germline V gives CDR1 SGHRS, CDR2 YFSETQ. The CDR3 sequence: CASADQMYQETQYF. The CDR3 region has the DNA TGCGCCAGCGCCGACCAAATGTACCAAGAGACCCAGTACTTC.

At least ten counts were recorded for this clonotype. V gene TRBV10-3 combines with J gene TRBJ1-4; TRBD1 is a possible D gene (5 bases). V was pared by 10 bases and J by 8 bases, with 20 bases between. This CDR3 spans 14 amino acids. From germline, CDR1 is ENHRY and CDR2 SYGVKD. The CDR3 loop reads CASSPAGAGEKLFF. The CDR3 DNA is TGTGCCAGCTCTCCCGCGGGCGCAGGGGAAAAACTGTTTTTT.

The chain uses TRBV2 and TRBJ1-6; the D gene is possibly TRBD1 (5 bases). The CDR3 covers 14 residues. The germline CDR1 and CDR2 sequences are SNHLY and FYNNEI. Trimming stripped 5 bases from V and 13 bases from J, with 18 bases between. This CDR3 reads CASSPGSRFQPLHF. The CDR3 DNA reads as TGTGCCAGCAGTCCAGGGTCGAGGTTTCAGCCCCTCCACTTT.

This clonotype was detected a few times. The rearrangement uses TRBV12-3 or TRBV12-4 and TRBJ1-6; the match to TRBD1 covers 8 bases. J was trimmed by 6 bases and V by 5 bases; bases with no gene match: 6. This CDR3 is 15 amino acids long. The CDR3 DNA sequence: TGTGCCAGCAGTGCGGGGACAGGTGTTAATTCACCCCTCCACTTT. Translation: CASSAGTGVNSPLHF.

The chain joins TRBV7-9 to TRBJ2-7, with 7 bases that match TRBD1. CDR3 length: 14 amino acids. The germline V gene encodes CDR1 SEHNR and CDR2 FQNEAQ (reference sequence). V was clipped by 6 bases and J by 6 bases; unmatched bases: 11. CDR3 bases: TGTGCCAGCAGTGCACAGGGGTGGGGGCTCGAGCAGTACTTC. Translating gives CASSAQGWGLEQYF.

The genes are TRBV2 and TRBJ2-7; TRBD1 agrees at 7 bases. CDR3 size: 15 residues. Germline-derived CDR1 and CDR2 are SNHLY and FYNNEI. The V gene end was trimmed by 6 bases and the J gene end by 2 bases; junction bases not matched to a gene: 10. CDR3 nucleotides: TGTGCCAGCAGGTACCGGGACAGTAGTCCCTACGAGCAGTACTTC. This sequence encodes CASRYRDSSPYEQYF.

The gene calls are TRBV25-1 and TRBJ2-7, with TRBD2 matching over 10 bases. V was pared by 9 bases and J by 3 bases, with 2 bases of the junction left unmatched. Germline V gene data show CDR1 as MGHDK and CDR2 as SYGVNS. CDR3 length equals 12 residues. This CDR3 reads CASGLAVYEQYF. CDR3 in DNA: TGTGCCAGTGGACTAGCGGTCTACGAGCAGTACTTC.

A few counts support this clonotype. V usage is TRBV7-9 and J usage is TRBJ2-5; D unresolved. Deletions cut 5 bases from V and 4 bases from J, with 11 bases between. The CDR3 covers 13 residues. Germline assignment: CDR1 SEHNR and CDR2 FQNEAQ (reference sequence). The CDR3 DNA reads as TGTGCCAGCAGCGACGACGGTGCAGAGACCCAGTACTTC. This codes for CASSDDGAETQYF.

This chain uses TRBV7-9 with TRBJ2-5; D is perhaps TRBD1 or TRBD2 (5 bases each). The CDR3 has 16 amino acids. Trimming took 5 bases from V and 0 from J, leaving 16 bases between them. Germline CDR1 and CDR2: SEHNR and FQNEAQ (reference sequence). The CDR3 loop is CASSQAAGADQETQYF. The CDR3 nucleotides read TGTGCCAGCAGCCAAGCAGCCGGGGCAGACCAAGAGACCCAGTACTTC.

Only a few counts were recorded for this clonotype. The CDR3 DNA sequence: TGTGCCAGCAGCTTAAGCGGGGCGAGCTCCTACGAGCAGTACTTC. The encoded protein is CASSLSGASSYEQYF. J is TRBJ2-7 and V is TRBV7-3; perhaps TRBD2 as D (6 bases). The V gene's germline CDR1 is SGHTA and CDR2 FQGTGA. The CDR3 has 15 amino acids. Trimming stripped 1 base from V and 0 bases from J, with 10 bases between.

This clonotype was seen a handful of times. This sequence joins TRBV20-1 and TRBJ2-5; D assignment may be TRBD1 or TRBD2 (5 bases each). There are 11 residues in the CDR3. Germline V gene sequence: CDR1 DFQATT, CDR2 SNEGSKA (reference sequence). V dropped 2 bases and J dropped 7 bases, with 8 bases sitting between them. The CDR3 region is CSARRGRTQYF. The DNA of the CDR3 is TGCAGTGCTAGACGGGGCAGGACCCAGTACTTC.

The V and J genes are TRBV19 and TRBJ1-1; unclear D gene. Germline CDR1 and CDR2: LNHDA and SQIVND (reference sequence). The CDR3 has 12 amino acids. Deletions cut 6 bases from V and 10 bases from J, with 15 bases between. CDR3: CASSRPQVGAFF. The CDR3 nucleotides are TGTGCCAGTAGCAGACCCCAGGTCGGAGCTTTCTTT.

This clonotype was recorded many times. The CDR3 DNA is TGTGCCATCAGTGGCGGGCAGAGAGCCTCTGGGGCCAACGTCCTGACTTTC. Its translation: CAISGGQRASGANVLTF. The chain links TRBV10-3 to TRBJ2-6, with a tentative D call TRBD2 (5 bases). The CDR3 totals 17 residues. CDR1 and CDR2 (germline): ENHRY, SYGVKD. V lost 4 bases, J lost 0 bases, and 13 bases lay in between.

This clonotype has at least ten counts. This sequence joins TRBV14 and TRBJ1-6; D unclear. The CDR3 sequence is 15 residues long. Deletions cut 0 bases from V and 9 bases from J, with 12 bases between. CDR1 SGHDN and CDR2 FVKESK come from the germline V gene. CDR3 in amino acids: CASSQEGSWFSPLHF. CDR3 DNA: TGTGCCAGCAGCCAAGAGGGGAGTTGGTTTTCACCCCTCCACTTT.

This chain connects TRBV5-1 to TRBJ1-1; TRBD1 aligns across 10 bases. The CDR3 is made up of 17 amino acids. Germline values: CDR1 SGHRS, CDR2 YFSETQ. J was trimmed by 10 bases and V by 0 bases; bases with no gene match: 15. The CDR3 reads CASSLDPPGQGSLGAFF. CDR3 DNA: TGCGCCAGCAGCTTGGACCCACCGGGACAGGGGTCTTTGGGAGCTTTCTTT. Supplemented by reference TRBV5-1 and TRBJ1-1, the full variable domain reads KAGVTQTPRYLIKTRGQQVTLSCSPISGHRSVSWYQQTPGQGLQFLFEYFSETQRNKGNFPGRFSGRQFSNSRSEMNVSTLELGDSALYLCASSLDPPGQGSLGAFFGQGTRLTVV.

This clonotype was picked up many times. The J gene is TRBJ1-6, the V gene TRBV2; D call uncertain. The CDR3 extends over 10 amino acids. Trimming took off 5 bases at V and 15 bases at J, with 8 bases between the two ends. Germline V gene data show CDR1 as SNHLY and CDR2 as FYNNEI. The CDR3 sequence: CASSSVNLHF. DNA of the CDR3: TGTGCCAGCAGTTCAGTTAACCTCCACTTT.

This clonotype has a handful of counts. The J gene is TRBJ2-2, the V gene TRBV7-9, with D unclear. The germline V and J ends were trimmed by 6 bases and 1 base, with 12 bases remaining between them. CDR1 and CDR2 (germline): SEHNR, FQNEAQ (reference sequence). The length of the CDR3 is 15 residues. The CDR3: CASSSRRRNTGELFF. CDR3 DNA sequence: TGTGCCAGCAGTTCTCGCAGAAGGAACACCGGGGAGCTGTTTTTT.

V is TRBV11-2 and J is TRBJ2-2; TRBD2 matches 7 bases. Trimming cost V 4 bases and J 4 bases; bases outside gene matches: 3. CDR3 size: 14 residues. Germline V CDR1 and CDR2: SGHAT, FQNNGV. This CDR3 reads CASSWPGGTGELFF. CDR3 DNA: TGTGCCAGCAGCTGGCCGGGGGGCACCGGGGAGCTGTTTTTT.

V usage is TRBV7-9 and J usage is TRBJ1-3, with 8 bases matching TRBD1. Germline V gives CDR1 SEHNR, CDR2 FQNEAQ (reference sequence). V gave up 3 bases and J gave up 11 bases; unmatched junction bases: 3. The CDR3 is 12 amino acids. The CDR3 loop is CASSFGQGAIYF. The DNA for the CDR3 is TGTGCCAGCAGCTTCGGACAGGGCGCCATATATTTT.

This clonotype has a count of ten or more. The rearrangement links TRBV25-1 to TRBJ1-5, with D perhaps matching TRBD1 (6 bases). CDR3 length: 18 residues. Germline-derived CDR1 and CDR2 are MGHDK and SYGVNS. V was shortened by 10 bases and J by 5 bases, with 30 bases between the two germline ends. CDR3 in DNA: TGTGCCACCTTGGGGTGCGCTTGGGGGCAGGGGTCGGATCAGCCCCAGCATTTT. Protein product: CATLGCAWGQGSDQPQHF.

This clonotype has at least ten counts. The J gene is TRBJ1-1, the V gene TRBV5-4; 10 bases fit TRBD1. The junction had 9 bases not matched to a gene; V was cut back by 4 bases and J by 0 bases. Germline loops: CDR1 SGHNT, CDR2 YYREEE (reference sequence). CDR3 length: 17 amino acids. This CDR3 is CASSVPGQGQMNTEAFF. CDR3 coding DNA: TGTGCCAGCAGCGTACCGGGACAGGGGCAGATGAACACTGAAGCTTTCTTT.

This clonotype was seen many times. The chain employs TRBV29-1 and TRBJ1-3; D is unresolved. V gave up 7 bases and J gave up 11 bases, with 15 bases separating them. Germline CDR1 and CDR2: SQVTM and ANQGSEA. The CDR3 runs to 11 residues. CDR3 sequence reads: CSAIRRQAIYF. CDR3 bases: TGCAGCGCGATACGCAGGCAAGCCATATATTTT.